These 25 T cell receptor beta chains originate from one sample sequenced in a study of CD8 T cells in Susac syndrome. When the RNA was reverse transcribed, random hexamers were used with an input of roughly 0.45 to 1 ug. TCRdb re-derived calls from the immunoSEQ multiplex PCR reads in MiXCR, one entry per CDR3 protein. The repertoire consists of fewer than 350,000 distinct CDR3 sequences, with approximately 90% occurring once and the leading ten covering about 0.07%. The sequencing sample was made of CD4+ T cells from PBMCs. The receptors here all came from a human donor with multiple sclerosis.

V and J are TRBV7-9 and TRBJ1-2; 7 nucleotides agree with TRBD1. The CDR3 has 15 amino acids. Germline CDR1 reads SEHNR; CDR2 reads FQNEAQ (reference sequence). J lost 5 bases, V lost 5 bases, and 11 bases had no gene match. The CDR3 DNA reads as TGTGCCAGCAGCCCGCGGACAGGCCTAAATTATGGCTACACCTTC. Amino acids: CASSPRTGLNYGYTF.

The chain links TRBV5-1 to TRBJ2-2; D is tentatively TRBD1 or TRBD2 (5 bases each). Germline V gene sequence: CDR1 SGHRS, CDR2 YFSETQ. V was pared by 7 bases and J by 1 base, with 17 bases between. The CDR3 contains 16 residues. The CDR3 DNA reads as TGCGCCAGCCGGGACGCCCGGACCGAGAACACCGGGGAGCTGTTTTTT. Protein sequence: CASRDARTENTGELFF.

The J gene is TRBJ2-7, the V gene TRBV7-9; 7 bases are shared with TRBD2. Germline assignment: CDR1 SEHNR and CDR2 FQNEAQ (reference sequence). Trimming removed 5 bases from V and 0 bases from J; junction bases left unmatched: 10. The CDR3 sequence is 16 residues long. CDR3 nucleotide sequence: TGTGCCAGCAGCCACGGGGACTATACACGCTCCTACGAGCAGTACTTC. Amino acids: CASSHGDYTRSYEQYF.

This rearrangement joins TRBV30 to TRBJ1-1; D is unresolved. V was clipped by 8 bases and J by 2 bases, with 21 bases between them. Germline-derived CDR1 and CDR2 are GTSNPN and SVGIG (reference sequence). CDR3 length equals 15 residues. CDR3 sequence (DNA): TGTGCCACTAAGCCGGGCCTCACCTTAAACACTGAAGCTTTCTTT. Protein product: CATKPGLTLNTEAFF.

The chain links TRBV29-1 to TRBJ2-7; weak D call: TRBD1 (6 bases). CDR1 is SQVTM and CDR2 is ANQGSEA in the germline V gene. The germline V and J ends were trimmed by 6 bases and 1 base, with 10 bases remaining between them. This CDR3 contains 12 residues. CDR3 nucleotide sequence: TGCAGCGTACTCGGACAGTCCTACGAGCAGTACTTC. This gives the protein CSVLGQSYEQYF.

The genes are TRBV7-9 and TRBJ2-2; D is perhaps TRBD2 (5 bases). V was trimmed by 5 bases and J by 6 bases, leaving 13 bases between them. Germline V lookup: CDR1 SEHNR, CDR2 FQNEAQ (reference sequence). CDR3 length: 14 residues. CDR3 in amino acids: CASSPGIPAGELFF. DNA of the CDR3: TGTGCCAGCAGCCCCGGGATTCCCGCCGGGGAGCTGTTTTTT.

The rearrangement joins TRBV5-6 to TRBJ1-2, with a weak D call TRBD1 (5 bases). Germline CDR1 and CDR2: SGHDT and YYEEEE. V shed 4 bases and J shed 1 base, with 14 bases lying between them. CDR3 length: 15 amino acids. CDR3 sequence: CASSPGGPINYGYTF. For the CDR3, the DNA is TGTGCCAGCAGCCCTGGGGGACCGATTAACTATGGCTACACCTTC.

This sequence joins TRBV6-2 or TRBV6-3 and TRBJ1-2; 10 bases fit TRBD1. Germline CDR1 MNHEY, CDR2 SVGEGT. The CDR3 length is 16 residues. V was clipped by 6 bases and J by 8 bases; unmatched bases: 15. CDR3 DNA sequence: TGTGCCAGCAGCCTCATCCATCCCGGGACAGGGGACGGCTACACCTTC. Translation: CASSLIHPGTGDGYTF.

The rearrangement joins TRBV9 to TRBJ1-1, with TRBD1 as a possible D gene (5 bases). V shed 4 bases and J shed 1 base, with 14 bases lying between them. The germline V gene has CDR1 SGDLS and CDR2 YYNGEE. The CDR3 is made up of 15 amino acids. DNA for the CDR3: TGTGCCAGCAGCCCCCTGGGGCGAGGGAACACTGAAGCTTTCTTT. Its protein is CASSPLGRGNTEAFF.

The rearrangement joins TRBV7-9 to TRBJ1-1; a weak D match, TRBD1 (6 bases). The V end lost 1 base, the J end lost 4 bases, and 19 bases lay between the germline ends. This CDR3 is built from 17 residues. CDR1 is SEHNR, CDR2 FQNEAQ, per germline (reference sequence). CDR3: CASSLGWGAGRGTEAFF. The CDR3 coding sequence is TGTGCCAGCAGCTTAGGTTGGGGGGCCGGGCGGGGCACTGAAGCTTTCTTT.

CDR3: CASSFSSGRARTGELFF. The CDR3 DNA reads TGTGCCAGCAGCTTCTCTAGCGGGAGGGCCCGAACCGGGGAGCTGTTTTTT. J is TRBJ2-2 and V is TRBV7-2, with 12 bases identical to TRBD2. J was trimmed by 5 bases and V by 3 bases; bases with no gene match: 7. CDR1 is SGHTA and CDR2 is FQGNSA in the germline V gene. This CDR3 contains 17 residues.

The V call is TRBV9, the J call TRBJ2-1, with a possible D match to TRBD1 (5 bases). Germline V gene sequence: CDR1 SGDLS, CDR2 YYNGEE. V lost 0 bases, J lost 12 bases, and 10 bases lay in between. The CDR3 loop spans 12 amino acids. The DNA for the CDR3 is TGTGCCAGCAGCGTAGGTGAAACAGGGCAGTTCTTC. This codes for CASSVGETGQFF. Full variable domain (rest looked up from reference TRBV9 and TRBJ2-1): DSGVTQTPKHLITATGQRVTLRCSPRSGDLSVYWYQQSLDQGLQFLIQYYNGEERAKGNILERFSAQQFPDLHSELNLSSLELGDSALYFCASSVGETGQFFGPGTRLTVL.

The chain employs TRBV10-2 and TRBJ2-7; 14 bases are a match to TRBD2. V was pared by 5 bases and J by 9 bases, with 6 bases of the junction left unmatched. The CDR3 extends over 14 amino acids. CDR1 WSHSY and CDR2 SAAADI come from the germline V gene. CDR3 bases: TGCGCCAGCAGTAGAGGGACTAGCGGGAGTCGGCAGTACTTC. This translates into CASSRGTSGSRQYF.

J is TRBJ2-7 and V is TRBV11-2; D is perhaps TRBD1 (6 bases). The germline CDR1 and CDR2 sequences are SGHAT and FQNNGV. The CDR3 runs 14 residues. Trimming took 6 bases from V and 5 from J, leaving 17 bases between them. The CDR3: CASRVNRDTHEQYF. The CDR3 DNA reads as TGTGCCAGCAGAGTCAACCGGGACACCCACGAGCAGTACTTC.

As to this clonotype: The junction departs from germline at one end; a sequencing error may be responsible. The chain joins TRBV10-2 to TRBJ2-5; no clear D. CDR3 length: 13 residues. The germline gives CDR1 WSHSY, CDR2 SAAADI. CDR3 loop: CASSESSQATKYF. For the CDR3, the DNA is TGCGCCAGCAGTGAGTCCAGCCAGGCGACCAAGTACTTC.

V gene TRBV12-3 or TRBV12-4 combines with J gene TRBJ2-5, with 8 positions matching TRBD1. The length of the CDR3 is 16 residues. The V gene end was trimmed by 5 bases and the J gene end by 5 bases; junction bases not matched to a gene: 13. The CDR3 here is CASSPGSGRGRETQYF. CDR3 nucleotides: TGTGCCAGCAGTCCAGGGTCAGGCAGGGGGCGGGAGACCCAGTACTTC.

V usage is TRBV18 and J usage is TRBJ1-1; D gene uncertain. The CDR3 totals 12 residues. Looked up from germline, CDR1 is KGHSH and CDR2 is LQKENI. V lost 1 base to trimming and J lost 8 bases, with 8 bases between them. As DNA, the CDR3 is TGTGCCAGCTCACCACAGCCCCCAGAAGCTTTCTTT. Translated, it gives CASSPQPPEAFF.

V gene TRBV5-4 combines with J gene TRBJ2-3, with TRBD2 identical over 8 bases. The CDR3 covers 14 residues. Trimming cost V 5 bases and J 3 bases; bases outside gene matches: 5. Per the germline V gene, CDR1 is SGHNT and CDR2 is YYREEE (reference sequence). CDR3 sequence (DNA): TGTGCCAGCAGTTCCGGACTAGCAACAGATACGCAGTATTTT. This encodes CASSSGLATDTQYF.

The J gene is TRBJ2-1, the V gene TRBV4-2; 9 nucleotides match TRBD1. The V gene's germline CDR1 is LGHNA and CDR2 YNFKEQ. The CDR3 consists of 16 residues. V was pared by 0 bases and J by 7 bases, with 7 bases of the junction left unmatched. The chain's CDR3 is CASSQDRTGEGNEQFF. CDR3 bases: TGTGCCAGCAGCCAAGATAGGACAGGGGAGGGGAATGAGCAGTTCTTC.

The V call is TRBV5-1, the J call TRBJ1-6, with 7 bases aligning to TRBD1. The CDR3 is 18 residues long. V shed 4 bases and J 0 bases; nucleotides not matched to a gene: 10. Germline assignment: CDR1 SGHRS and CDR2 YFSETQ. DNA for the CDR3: TGCGCCAGCAGCCAGGGACAGCCTCCGAACTCCTATAATTCACCCCTCCACTTT. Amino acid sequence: CASSQGQPPNSYNSPLHF.

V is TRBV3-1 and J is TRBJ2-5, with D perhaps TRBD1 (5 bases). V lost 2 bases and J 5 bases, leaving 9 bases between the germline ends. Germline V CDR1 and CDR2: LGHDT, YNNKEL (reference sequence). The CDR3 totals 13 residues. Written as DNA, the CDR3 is TGTGCCAGCAGCCAAAGGGGTTGGGAGACCCAGTACTTC. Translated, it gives CASSQRGWETQYF.

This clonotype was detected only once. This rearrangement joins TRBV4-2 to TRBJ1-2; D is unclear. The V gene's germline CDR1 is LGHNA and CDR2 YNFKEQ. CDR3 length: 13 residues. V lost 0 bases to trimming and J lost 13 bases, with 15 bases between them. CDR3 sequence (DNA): TGTGCCAGCAGCCAAGAAGGCTTTGCCCCTTTCACCTTC. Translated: CASSQEGFAPFTF.

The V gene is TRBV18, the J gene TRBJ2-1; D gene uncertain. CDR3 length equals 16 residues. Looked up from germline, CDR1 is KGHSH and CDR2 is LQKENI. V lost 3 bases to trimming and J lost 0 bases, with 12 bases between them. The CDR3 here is CASSPGPKSSYNEQFF. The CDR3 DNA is TGTGCCAGCTCACCCGGGCCGAAGAGCTCCTACAATGAGCAGTTCTTC.

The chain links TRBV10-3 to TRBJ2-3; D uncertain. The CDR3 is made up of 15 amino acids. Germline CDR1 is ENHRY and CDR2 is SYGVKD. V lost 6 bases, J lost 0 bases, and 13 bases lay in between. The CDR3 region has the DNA TGTGCCATCAGCACCCCGAAGGGCAGCACAGATACGCAGTATTTT. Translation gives CAISTPKGSTDTQYF.

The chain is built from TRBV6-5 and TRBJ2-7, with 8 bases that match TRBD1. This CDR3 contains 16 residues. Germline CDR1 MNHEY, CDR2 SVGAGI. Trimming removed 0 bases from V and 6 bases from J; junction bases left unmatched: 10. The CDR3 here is CASSYSTTWTGSEQYF. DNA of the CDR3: TGTGCCAGCAGTTACTCGACGACCTGGACAGGGTCCGAGCAGTACTTC.